A single TCR beta chain is shown here with its context. The entry originates in a study of technical replicates of blood from a few donors. The germline V and J ends were trimmed by 0 bases and 6 bases, with 7 bases remaining between them. Germline CDR1 reads GTSNPN; CDR2 reads SVGIG (reference sequence). The CDR3 length is 12 residues. TCRdb's copy holds only in-frame clones and misses some; the assay was immunoSEQ multiplex PCR. The sample contains 15,000 to 17,000 clones, approximately 84% of which appear only once. Sequencing was done on a sample of PBMCs. The sequence derives from a human donor in good health. The rearrangement joins TRBV30 to TRBJ2-3; D not certain. CDR3: CAWSVRSDTQYF. The CDR3 DNA follows: TGTGCCTGGAGTGTGAGGTCGGATACGCAGTATTTT.